This is a list of T cell receptor beta chains from one sample in a study of cytomegalovirus exposure and HLA in healthy donors. This table comes from immunoSEQ multiplex PCR, and its TCRdb copy is limited to in-frame clones, with some not included. This sample yields some 190,000 clones, of which about 82% are seen a single time; under 2% belongs to the top ten. The sample consisted of PBMCs. Every receptor here comes from a woman aged 30 to 39 in good health and CMV-seronegative. The CDR3 runs from the conserved cysteine through the conserved F or W. The order of the fields is clone size, D gene, V gene, J gene, CDR3 DNA, CDR3 protein. A D gene is named only where the DNA matches it firmly. Only part of the rows carry a size: once, few, many, or a class if the clone is expanded.

>.|.|TRBV19|TRBJ2-5
TGTGCCAGTAGTACCTTACAGGCAAAAAATGGGGAGACCCAGTACTTC
CASSTLQAKNGETQYF
>.|.|TRBV4-3|TRBJ1-6
TGCGCCAGCAGCCAAGATAGTCCCGGGACATCAAATTCACCCCTCCACTTT
CASSQDSPGTSNSPLHF
>.|.|TRBV15|TRBJ1-1
TGTGCCACCAGCAGAGATTTTCAGGGGATGAACACTGAAGCTTTCTTT
CATSRDFQGMNTEAFF
>few|TRBD1|TRBV27|TRBJ1-6
TGTGCCAGCAGTATCGTCCGGGACAGCAATTCACCCCTCCACTTT
CASSIVRDSNSPLHF
>.|TRBD1|TRBV7-3|TRBJ1-1
TGTGCCAGCAGCTTAACCGGGACAGGGGTGAACACTGAAGCTTTCTTT
CASSLTGTGVNTEAFF
>.|.|TRBV9|TRBJ2-7
TGTGCCAGCAGCGCGTACCACAACGATCGGGGGATGGGCTCCTACGAGCAGTACTTC
CASSAYHNDRGMGSYEQYF
>few|.|TRBV5-1|TRBJ1-6
TGCGCCAGCAGCTTGACTGAGGATTCACCCCTCCACTTT
CASSLTEDSPLHF
>once|TRBD2|TRBV4-3|TRBJ2-5
TGCGCCAGCAGCCAAAGTCTAGCGGGGGGGCAGGAGACCCAGTACTTC
CASSQSLAGGQETQYF
>.|TRBD1|TRBV29-1|TRBJ2-3
TGCAGCGTTGCGCCATGGTTTGGGACAGACTCGGATACGCAGTATTTT
CSVAPWFGTDSDTQYF
>.|TRBD1|TRBV29-1|TRBJ2-3
TGCAGCGTAGGACAGGGCACAGATACGCAGTATTTT
CSVGQGTDTQYF
>.|.|TRBV4-1|TRBJ2-7
TGCGCCAGCAGCTACTGGACTGAGAGCTCCTACGAGCAGTACTTC
CASSYWTESSYEQYF
>.|.|TRBV28|TRBJ1-4
TGTGCCAGCAGCCCCCGGGGGGTGGCTAATGAAAAACTGTTTTTT
CASSPRGVANEKLFF
>.|TRBD1|TRBV5-6|TRBJ2-3
TGTGCCAGCAGCACAGGACAGGGGCGGACAGATACGCAGTATTTT
CASSTGQGRTDTQYF
>.|TRBD1|TRBV6-5|TRBJ1-2
TGTGCCAGCAGTTACTCGAACAGGGGCTCCCTGGGCTACACCTTC
CASSYSNRGSLGYTF
>.|.|TRBV29-1|TRBJ1-2
TGCAGCGTTGAAAGCGGGGGCTTAGGCTACACCTTC
CSVESGGLGYTF
>few|TRBD2|TRBV2|TRBJ2-5
TGTGCCAGTACCACTAGCGGGGAACAAGAGACCCAGTACTTC
CASTTSGEQETQYF
>.|.|TRBV5-1|TRBJ2-3
TGCGCCAGCAGCTCCCGGGGACATAAGGGGGATACGCAGTATTTT
CASSSRGHKGDTQYF
>.|TRBD1|TRBV7-3|TRBJ1-1
TGTGCCAGCAGCTTAACAGGGGGCATCACTGAAGCTTTCTTT
CASSLTGGITEAFF
>.|TRBD2|TRBV15|TRBJ2-7
TGTGCCACCAGCGGCGGACTAGCGGATACCTACGAGCAGTACTTC
CATSGGLADTYEQYF
>.|TRBD1|TRBV7-7|TRBJ2-3
TGTGCTAGCAGCCCTGGACAGGGCACAGATACGCAGTATTTT
CASSPGQGTDTQYF
>.|.|TRBV5-5|TRBJ1-1
TGTGCCAGCAGCTTGGGAGGGGGTCCGAACACTGAAGCTTTCTTT
CASSLGGGPNTEAFF
>.|TRBD1|TRBV27|TRBJ1-1
TGTGCCAGCAGTTTAAACAGGGGGCGCTTCTCGACCTTT
CASSLNRGRFSTF
>.|.|TRBV9|TRBJ1-1
TGTGCCAGCAGCGACACAGGGAACACTGAAGCTTTCTTT
CASSDTGNTEAFF
>.|TRBD2|TRBV5-4|TRBJ2-1
TGTGCCAGCAGCGCTAGCGGGGGCAACAATGAGCAGTTCTTC
CASSASGGNNEQFF
>few|TRBD1|TRBV27|TRBJ1-4
TGTGCCAGCAGTTTAGGACAGGGGTTTAATGAAAAACTGTTTTTT
CASSLGQGFNEKLFF
>.|.|TRBV6-5|TRBJ1-1
TGTGCCAGCACCAAAGGCCTACACAGCTCTGAAGCTTTCTTT
CASTKGLHSSEAFF
>.|.|TRBV25-1|TRBJ2-7
TGTGCCAGCAATTTGGAAACAGACGTATACTACGAGCAGTACTTC
CASNLETDVYYEQYF
>.|.|TRBV11-2|TRBJ2-1
TGTGCCAGCAGCTCCCTCCGAGGGTACAATGAGCAGTTCTTC
CASSSLRGYNEQFF
>.|TRBD1|TRBV18|TRBJ2-7
TGTGCCAGCTCACCACAGGGACAGAGCTCCTACGAGCAGTACTTC
CASSPQGQSSYEQYF
>.|.|TRBV5-7|TRBJ2-7
TGTGCCAGCAGCTTGAGGGTATTTAGGGGATCCTACGAGCAGTACTTC
CASSLRVFRGSYEQYF
>once|.|TRBV12-5|TRBJ1-1
TGTGCTTCCCGCGAGGGGGTATATACTGAAGCTTTCTTT
CASREGVYTEAFF
>.|.|TRBV6-5|TRBJ2-1
TGTGCCAGCAGTTACGACCAGGGCTCCTACAATGAGCAGTTCTTC
CASSYDQGSYNEQFF
>.|.|TRBV9|TRBJ1-1
TGTGCCAGCAGCGTAGAGGGCAGGGGGAACACTGAAGCTTTCTTT
CASSVEGRGNTEAFF
>.|.|TRBV27|TRBJ1-4
TGTGCCAGCAGTTTAAGGCAGCGTAATGAAAAACTGTTTTTT
CASSLRQRNEKLFF
>.|.|TRBV18|TRBJ1-5
TGTGCCAGCTCACCAACTAACGGGAATCAGCCCCAGCATTTT
CASSPTNGNQPQHF
>.|TRBD1|TRBV5-1|TRBJ1-2
TGCGCCAGCAGCTTGGGACAGGGGGTCTTTGATCGCTACACCTTC
CASSLGQGVFDRYTF
>.|TRBD2|TRBV29-1|TRBJ2-3
TGCAGCCTCGCCGGGGGTAGCGGGTCATCAGATACGCAGTATTTT
CSLAGGSGSSDTQYF
>once|TRBD1|TRBV30|TRBJ2-7
TGTGCCTGGAGCCGGGACAGGGGTTACGAGCAGTACTTC
CAWSRDRGYEQYF
>.|.|TRBV5-6|TRBJ1-1
TGTGCCAGCAGCCCGCCGACAGGAGAAAACACTGAAGCTTTCTTT
CASSPPTGENTEAFF
>.|TRBD2|TRBV7-9|TRBJ2-5
TGTGCCAGCAGCTTCAGACTAGCGGGGGACTCCCCCCAAGAGACCCAGTACTTC
CASSFRLAGDSPQETQYF
>.|TRBD2|TRBV7-3|TRBJ2-1
TGTGCCAGCAGCGGAGCCGGGAGGGATGAGCAGTTCTTC
CASSGAGRDEQFF
>once|.|TRBV7-9|TRBJ1-2
TGTGCCAGCAGCTTGGGAACAGGGTTCGACTTC
CASSLGTGFDF
>.|TRBD1|TRBV6-6|TRBJ1-3
TGTGCCAGCAGTCCGGACAGGGGAAACACCATATATTTT
CASSPDRGNTIYF